A single sample gave rise to the 6 T cell receptor beta chains below, sequenced in a study of blood T cell repertoires in COVID-19. Here immunoSEQ multiplex PCR was the method, and the copy in TCRdb shows in-frame clones only, minus some. The sample consists of about 370,000 clones, about 87% of them appearing once. Source material: peripheral blood. These receptors were collected from a woman aged 30 to 39 with COVID-19, enrolled during active disease.

This clone was counted a few times. The rearrangement links TRBV5-1 to TRBJ2-7; D might be TRBD1 (6 bases). Trimming took off 4 bases at V and 1 base at J, with 15 bases between the two ends. This CDR3 has 15 amino acids. Germline lookup yields CDR1 SGHRS and CDR2 YFSETQ. CDR3 loop: CASSTNAGQSYEQYF. The CDR3 DNA follows: TGCGCCAGCAGCACCAATGCCGGACAGTCCTACGAGCAGTACTTC.

The rearrangement uses TRBV6-5 and TRBJ1-2; the D is unclear. V was pared by 5 bases and J by 2 bases, with 12 bases between. From germline, CDR1 is MNHEY and CDR2 SVGAGI. The CDR3 has 14 residues. DNA of the CDR3: TGTGCCAGCAGTCGTCGAGAGCACAACTATGGCTACACCTTC. Translated: CASSRREHNYGYTF.

This rearrangement joins TRBV30 to TRBJ1-1, with D unclear. V lost 0 bases and J 1 base, leaving 6 bases between the germline ends. The CDR3 has 13 amino acids. Germline V gene data show CDR1 as GTSNPN and CDR2 as SVGIG (reference sequence). CDR3 in DNA: TGTGCCTGGAGTGTATCACAGAACACTGAAGCTTTCTTT. Its translation is CAWSVSQNTEAFF.

This clone was counted only a few times. The rearrangement joins TRBV6-1 to TRBJ2-1; 11 nucleotides match TRBD1. Germline lookup yields CDR1 MNHNS and CDR2 SASEGT. The CDR3 covers 15 residues. Trimming removed 1 base from V and 6 bases from J; junction bases left unmatched: 2. CDR3 protein: CASSEGTGGVNEQFF. The CDR3 nucleotides are TGTGCCAGCAGTGAAGGGACAGGGGGCGTCAATGAGCAGTTCTTC.

This chain joins TRBV9 and TRBJ2-1; 7 bases match TRBD1. After removal of 3 bases from V and 3 bases from J, the junction contained 6 bases not matched to a gene. The CDR3 has 15 residues. In germline, CDR1 is SGDLS, CDR2 YYNGEE. The CDR3 reads CASSARDRHYNEQFF. The CDR3 region has the DNA TGTGCCAGCAGCGCTCGGGACAGACACTACAATGAGCAGTTCTTC.

This clone was recorded a few times. The rearrangement joins TRBV6-1 to TRBJ1-1; no clear D. Trimming pared 1 base from V and 8 bases from J, leaving 11 bases between. Germline V gene lookup returns CDR1 MNHNS and CDR2 SASEGT. This CDR3 contains 13 residues. The CDR3 nucleotides are TGTGCCAGCAGTGAAGTTTCGACGAGGGAAGCTTTCTTT. Translation: CASSEVSTREAFF.